This TCR beta chain was retrieved from a study of blood T cell repertoires in COVID-19. The wider study: Some COVID-19 samples were acute and others convalescent; all came from the United States, Italy and Spain. The cDNA or gDNA used as material had been derived from T cells, B-cell-depleted T cells, or PBMCs.

The V end was cut by 6 bases, the J end by 6 bases, with 15 bases between. In germline, CDR1 is MDHEN, CDR2 SYDVKM. CDR3 size: 14 residues. Authors' data handling: From reference gene primer amplification, estimates of nucleated cell counts were derived. Profiling relied on immunoSEQ multiplex PCR, and the TCRdb table lists in-frame clones only, not all of them. V and J calls and clone size follow that table, whereas D and trimming were derived from the DNA. The sample shows 200,000 or so clones, 85% to 90% of them seen only once. The rearrangement uses TRBV28 and TRBJ1-5; maybe TRBD1 (5 bases). Sequenced: peripheral blood. This clonotype was obtained from a man aged 80 or over with acute or convalescent COVID-19. The DNA of the CDR3 is TGTGCCAGCAGGCGAGGACACCCTGGTCAGCCCCAGCATTTT. It codes for CASRRGHPGQPQHF.